This TCR beta chain originates from a study of beta chain features in type 1 diabetes. Turning to the study itself: Patients did not differ from healthy donors in age, gender or cell yield. Study results and caveats: A pattern of fewer insertions and more deletions at VDJ junctions was seen in type 1 diabetes patients. Overrepresentation of cells with high TCR expression could result from cDNA sequencing. Moderate yet significant TCRB CDR3 shortening was seen in Type 1 diabetes patients in all four CD4+ subsets.

For this clone: Its antigen is as yet unknown.

Expressed TCRB transcripts were sequenced, since all the RNA that had been isolated was reverse transcribed. Mean read depth for naive, central memory and regulatory T cell samples was several million reads. Generated by immunoSEQ multiplex PCR, the TCRdb table keeps only in-frame clones and is missing some. The data hold fewer than 350,000 clones, with about 15% observed a single time. This receptor was taken from a man younger than 35 with type 1 diabetes. Sequencing was performed on naive CD4+ T cells from blood.

CDR3 residues: CASSLRLGFETQYF. The CDR3 DNA reads TGTGCCAGCAGCTTGAGGCTCGGGTTCGAGACCCAGTACTTC. The rearrangement links TRBV5-4 to TRBJ2-5; D remains ambiguous. CDR3 length equals 14 residues. The V end was cut by 1 base, the J end by 5 bases, with 12 bases between. The germline V gene encodes CDR1 SGHNT and CDR2 YYREEE (reference sequence).